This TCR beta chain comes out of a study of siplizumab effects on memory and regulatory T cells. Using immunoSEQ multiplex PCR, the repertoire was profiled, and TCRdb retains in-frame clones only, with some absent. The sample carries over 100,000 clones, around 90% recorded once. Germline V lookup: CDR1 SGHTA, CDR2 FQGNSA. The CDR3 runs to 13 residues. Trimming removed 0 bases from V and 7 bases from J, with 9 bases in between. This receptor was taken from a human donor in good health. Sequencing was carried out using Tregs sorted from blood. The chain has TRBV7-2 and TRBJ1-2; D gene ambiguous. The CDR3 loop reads CASSLAVRLGYTF. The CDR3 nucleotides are TGTGCCAGCAGCTTAGCAGTGAGGCTTGGCTACACCTTC.